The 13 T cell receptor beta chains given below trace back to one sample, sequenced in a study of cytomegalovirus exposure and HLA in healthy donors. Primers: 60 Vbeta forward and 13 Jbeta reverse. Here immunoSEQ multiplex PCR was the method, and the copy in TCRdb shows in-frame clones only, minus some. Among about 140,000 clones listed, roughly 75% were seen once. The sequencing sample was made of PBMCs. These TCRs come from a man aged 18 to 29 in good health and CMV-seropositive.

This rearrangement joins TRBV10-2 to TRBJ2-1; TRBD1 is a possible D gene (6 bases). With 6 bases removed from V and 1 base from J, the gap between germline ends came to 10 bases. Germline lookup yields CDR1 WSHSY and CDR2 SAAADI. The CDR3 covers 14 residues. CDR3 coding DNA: TGCGCCAGCAGCCCGACAGGATCCTACAATGAGCAGTTCTTC. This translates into CASSPTGSYNEQFF.

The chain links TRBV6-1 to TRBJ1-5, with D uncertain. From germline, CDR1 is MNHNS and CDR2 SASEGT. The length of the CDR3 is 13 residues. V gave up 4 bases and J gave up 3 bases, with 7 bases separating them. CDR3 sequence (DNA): TGTGCCAGCAGTGTAGGACTCAATCAGCCCCAGCATTTT. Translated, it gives CASSVGLNQPQHF.

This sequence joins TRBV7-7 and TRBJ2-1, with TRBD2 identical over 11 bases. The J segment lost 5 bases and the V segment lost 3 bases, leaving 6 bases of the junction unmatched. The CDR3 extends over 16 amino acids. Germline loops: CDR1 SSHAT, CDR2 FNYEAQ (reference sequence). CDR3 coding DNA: TGTGCCAGCAGCTTGGGTCTAGCGGGAGGCGACAATGAGCAGTTCTTC. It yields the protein CASSLGLAGGDNEQFF.

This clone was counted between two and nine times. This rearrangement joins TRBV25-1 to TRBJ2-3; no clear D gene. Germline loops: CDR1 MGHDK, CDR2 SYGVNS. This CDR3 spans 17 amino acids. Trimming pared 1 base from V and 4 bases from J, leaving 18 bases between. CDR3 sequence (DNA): TGTGCCAGCAGTGAATCAGTGGTTGGTGGTTACGCAGATACGCAGTATTTT. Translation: CASSESVVGGYADTQYF. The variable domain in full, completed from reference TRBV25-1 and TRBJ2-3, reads EADIYQTPRYLVIGTGKKITLECSQTMGHDKMYWYQQDPGMELHLIHYSYGVNSTEKGDLSSESTVSRIRTEHFPLTLESARPSHTSQYLCASSESVVGGYADTQYFGPGTRLTVL.

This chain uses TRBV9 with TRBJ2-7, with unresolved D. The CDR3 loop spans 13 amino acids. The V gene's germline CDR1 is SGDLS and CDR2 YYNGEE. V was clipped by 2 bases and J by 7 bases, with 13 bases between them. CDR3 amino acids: CASSVDSLTEQYF. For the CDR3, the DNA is TGTGCCAGCAGCGTCGATAGCTTAACGGAGCAGTACTTC.

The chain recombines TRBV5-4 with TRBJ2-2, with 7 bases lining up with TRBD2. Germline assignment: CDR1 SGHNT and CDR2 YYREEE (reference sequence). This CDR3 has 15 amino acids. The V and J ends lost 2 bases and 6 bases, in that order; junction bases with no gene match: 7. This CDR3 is CASSFRGRRAGELFF. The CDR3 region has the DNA TGTGCCAGCAGCTTCCGCGGGAGAAGGGCCGGGGAGCTGTTTTTT.

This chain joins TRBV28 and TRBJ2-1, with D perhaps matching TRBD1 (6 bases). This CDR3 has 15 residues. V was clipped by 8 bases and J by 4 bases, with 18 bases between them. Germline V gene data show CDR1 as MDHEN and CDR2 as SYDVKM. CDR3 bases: TGTGCCAGCCCTCCCCGGGCAGGGGCGTACAATGAGCAGTTCTTC. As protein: CASPPRAGAYNEQFF.

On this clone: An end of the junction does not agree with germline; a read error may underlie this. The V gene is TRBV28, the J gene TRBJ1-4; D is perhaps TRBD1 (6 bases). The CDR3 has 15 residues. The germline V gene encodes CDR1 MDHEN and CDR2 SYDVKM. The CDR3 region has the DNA TGTCCCAGCAGTTTAGGGGGGGCAACTAATGAAAAACTGTTTTTT. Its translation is CPSSLGGATNEKLFF.

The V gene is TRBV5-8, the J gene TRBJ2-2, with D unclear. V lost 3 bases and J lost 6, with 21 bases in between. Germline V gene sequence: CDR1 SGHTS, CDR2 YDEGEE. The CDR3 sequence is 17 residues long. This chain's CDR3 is CASSYSVVRLISGELFF. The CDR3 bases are TGTGCCAGCAGCTACTCTGTCGTCCGGTTAATTTCCGGGGAGCTGTTTTTT.

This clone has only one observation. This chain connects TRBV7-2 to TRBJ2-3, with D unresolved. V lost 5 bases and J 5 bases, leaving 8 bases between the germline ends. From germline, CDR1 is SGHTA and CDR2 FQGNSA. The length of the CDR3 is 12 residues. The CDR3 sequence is CASSPRVDTQYF. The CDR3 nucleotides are TGTGCCAGCAGCCCCCGTGTAGATACGCAGTATTTT.

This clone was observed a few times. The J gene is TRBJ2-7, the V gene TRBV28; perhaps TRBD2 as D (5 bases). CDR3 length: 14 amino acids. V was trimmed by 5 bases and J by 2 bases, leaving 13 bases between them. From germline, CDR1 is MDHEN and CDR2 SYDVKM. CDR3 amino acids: CASSTPDGTYEQYF. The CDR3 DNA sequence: TGTGCCAGCAGTACCCCGGACGGGACCTACGAGCAGTACTTC.

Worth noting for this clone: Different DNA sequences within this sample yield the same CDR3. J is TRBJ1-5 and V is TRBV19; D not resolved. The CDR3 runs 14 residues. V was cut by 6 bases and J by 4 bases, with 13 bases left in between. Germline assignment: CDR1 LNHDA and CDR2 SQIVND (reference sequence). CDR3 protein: CASRPTADNQPQHF. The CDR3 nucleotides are TGTGCCAGTAGACCCACCGCGGATAATCAGCCCCAGCATTTT.

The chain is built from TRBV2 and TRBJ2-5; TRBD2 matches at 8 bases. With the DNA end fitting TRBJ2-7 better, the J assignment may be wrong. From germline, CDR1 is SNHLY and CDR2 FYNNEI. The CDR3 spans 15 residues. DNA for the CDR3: TGTGCCAGCACACCCCGGACTAGCAAAGCCTACGAGCAGTACTTC. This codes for CASTPRTSKAYEQYF.